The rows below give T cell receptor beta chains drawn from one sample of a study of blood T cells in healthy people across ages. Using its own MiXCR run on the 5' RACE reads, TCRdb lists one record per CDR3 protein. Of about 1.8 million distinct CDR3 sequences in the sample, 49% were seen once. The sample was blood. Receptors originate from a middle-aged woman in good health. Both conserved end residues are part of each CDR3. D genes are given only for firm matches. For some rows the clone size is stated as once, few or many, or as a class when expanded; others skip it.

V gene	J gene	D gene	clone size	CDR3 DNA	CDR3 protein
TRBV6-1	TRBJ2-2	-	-	TGTGCCAGCAGTGAACGTTCCGCCGGGGAGCTGTTTTTT	CASSERSAGELFF
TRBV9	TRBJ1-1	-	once	TGTGCCAGCAGCGTAGGGTGGGCGCTGAACACTGAAGCTTTCTTT	CASSVGWALNTEAFF
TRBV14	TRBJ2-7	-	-	TGTGCCAGCAGCCGTTTGGGGGCGAGCTCCTACAATGAGCAGTACTTC	CASSRLGASSYNEQYF
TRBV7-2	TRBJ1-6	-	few	TGTGCCAGCAGTTCGGTCCTACCTTCGGCCCTCCACTTT	CASSSVLPSALHF
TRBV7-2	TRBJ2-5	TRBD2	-	TGTGCCAGCAGCTCTAGCGGGGGGCGAAGGGCGGAGACCCAGTACTTC	CASSSSGGRRAETQYF
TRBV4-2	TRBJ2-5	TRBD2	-	TGTGCCAGCAGCCCGAGGGATGCGGGAGGGGAGACCCAGTACTTC	CASSPRDAGGETQYF
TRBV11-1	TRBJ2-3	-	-	TGTGCCAGCAAGTTGGCAGATACGCAGTATTTT	CASKLADTQYF
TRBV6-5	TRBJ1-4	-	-	TGTGCCAGCAGTTTCCGGGGCGCAACTAATGAAAAACTGTTTTTT	CASSFRGATNEKLFF
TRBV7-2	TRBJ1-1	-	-	TGTGCCAGCAGCCCCGTCCCGTTGAAGAACACTGAAGCTTTCTTT	CASSPVPLKNTEAFF
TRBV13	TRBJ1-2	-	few	TGTGCCAGCAGCGGTCAGGGCTACACCTTC	CASSGQGYTF
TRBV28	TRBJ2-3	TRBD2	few	TGTGCCAGCAGTTTATGGACTAGCGGGGGAGGTATGGTGGATACGCAGTATTTT	CASSLWTSGGGMVDTQYF
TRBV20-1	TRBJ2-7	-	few	TGCAGTGCTAGAGATGGACCCGGGGCAAACATTAAAACCGTACCCTACGAGCAGTACTTC	CSARDGPGANIKTVPYEQYF
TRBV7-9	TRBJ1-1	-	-	TGTGCCAGCAGCCTTGGGGACCAAAGGAACACTGAAGCTTTCTTT	CASSLGDQRNTEAFF
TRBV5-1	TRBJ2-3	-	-	TGCGCCAGCAACTTGGCGCCGGGAACTCCCGATACGCAGTATTTT	CASNLAPGTPDTQYF
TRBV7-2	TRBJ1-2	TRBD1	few	TGTGCCAGCTTAGGGCAGGGGGTGCACTATGGCTACACCTTC	CASLGQGVHYGYTF
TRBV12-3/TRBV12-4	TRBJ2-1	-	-	TGTGCCAGCAGTTCCATGGGTTTCGGGGGTTCTTCCTACAATGAGCAGTTCTTC	CASSSMGFGGSSYNEQFF
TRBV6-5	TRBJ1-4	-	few	TGTGCCAGCAGCCCCTTCGGGGGAAACGATGAAAAACTGTTTTTT	CASSPFGGNDEKLFF
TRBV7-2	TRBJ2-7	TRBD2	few	TGTGCCAGCAGCTGGGGACCTAGCGGATCCTACGAGCAGTACTTC	CASSWGPSGSYEQYF
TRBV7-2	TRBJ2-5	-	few	TGTGCCAGCAGCTTAATTCCCCTAGGGGAGACCCAGTACTTC	CASSLIPLGETQYF
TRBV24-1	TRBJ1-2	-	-	TGTGCCACCAGTGATGCAGGGAGGGGTGGCTACACCTTC	CATSDAGRGGYTF
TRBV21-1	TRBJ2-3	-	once	TGTGCCAGCAGCAAAGCCCGCGAAGGTATGACAGATACGCAGTATTTT	CASSKAREGMTDTQYF
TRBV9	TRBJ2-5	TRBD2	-	TGTGTCAGCAGCGTCGGGGGGGCCCACCAAGAGACCCAGTACTTC	CVSSVGGAHQETQYF
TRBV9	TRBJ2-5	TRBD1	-	TGTGCCAGCAGCGTAGGTTGGGGACAGGCAATCCAAGAGACCCAGTACTTC	CASSVGWGQAIQETQYF
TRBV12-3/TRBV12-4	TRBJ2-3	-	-	TGTGCCAGCAGTTCCTCCGGGACTCCCGATACGCAGTATTTT	CASSSSGTPDTQYF
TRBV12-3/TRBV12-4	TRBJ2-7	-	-	TGTGCCAGCAGTGTTGCTGGGACACCCTACGAGCAGTACTTC	CASSVAGTPYEQYF
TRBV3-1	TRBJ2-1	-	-	TGTGCCAGCAGCCAAGATCTCCAGGGTGGCAATGAGCTGTTCTTC	CASSQDLQGGNELFF
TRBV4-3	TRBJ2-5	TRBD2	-	TGCGCCAGCAGCCAAGGAGAACTAGCGGACCAAGAGACCCAGTACTTC	CASSQGELADQETQYF
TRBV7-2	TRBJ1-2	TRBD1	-	TGTGCCAGCAGCTTAGGGGGACAGGGGCGGGACTATGGCTACACCTTC	CASSLGGQGRDYGYTF
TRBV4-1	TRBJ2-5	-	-	TGCGCCAGCAGCCACGGGGCCCTTCAAGAGACCCAGTACTTC	CASSHGALQETQYF